This T cell receptor (beta chain) was obtained from a study of tumor-infiltrating lymphocytes in oesophageal squamous cell carcinoma. This clonotype was recorded many times. Germline V gives CDR1 SGHRS, CDR2 YFSETQ. The germline V and J ends were trimmed by 0 bases and 7 bases, with 5 bases remaining between them. This CDR3 has 11 amino acids. In TCRdb, the PCR reads were re-called with MiXCR into one record per CDR3 protein. The sample lists 20,000 or so distinct CDR3 sequences; roughly 41% were seen once. The TCR was taken from a male donor with esophageal squamous cell carcinoma. The material sequenced was esophageal tumor tissue. V and J are TRBV5-1 and TRBJ2-7, with D uncertain. Here the CDR3 DNA reads TGCGCCAGCAGCTTGGGCCATGAGCAGTACTTC. Translating it yields CASSLGHEQYF.